Listed below are T cell receptor beta chains from one sample, sequenced in a study of radiation and T cells in renal cell carcinoma. The method was immunoSEQ multiplex PCR; TCRdb's version includes in-frame clones alone and lacks a portion of them. This table holds 70,000 or so clones, 82% found once. The sample in question was blood, obtained from a patient whose treatment included radiotherapy and nephrectomy. The receptors here all came from a man aged 55 to 70 with renal cell carcinoma. The CDR3 runs from the conserved cysteine through the conserved F or W. A D gene is named only where the DNA matches it firmly. Clone size is stated in some rows and not others, as once, few, many or a class when expanded.

D gene	V gene	CDR3 length	J gene	clone size	CDR3 DNA	CDR3 protein
TRBD1	TRBV5-8	14	TRBJ1-6	once	TGTGCCAGCAGCTGGACAGGGGCCTTTTCACCCCTCCACTTT	CASSWTGAFSPLHF
.	TRBV9	15	TRBJ2-7	medium-sized	TGTGCCAGCAGCGTCACCGGGACTTTAGGCTACGAGCAGTACTTC	CASSVTGTLGYEQYF
TRBD1	TRBV27	14	TRBJ2-7	.	TGTGCCAGCAGTTGGGGACAGGGGGGCTACGAGCAGTACTTC	CASSWGQGGYEQYF
.	TRBV2	14	TRBJ2-3	.	TGTGCCAGCAGTGAGCCGGAACGCACAGATACGCAGTATTTT	CASSEPERTDTQYF
.	TRBV19	17	TRBJ1-1	.	TGTGCCAGTAGTATTCGAGCTCCGACAAAGCGGGGCACTGAAGCTTTCTTT	CASSIRAPTKRGTEAFF
.	TRBV7-2	16	TRBJ2-4	once	TGTGCCAGCAGCTTAGAGGGCACATTAGCCAAAAACATTCAGTACTTC	CASSLEGTLAKNIQYF
TRBD1	TRBV5-4	12	TRBJ1-6	once	TGTGCCAGCAGCTCGGACAGGGCACCCCTCCACTTT	CASSSDRAPLHF
.	TRBV10-3	13	TRBJ1-5	.	TGTGCCATCAGTGTGGACACCAATCAGCCCCAGCATTTT	CAISVDTNQPQHF
.	TRBV7-9	13	TRBJ2-1	.	TGTGCCAGCAGCTTAGAGGGAAGGTATGAGCAGTTCTTC	CASSLEGRYEQFF
TRBD1	TRBV19	14	TRBJ2-1	.	TGTGCTACGAAACAGGGGACCTCCTACAATGAGCAGTTCTTC	CATKQGTSYNEQFF
.	TRBV2	10	TRBJ2-1	.	TGTGCCAGCAGTTTCTATGAGCAGTTCTTC	CASSFYEQFF
TRBD1	TRBV5-1	16	TRBJ2-7	.	TGCGCCAGCAGCTTGGGCCCCGACAGGGCCTCCTACGAGCAGTACTTC	CASSLGPDRASYEQYF
TRBD2	TRBV6-5	14	TRBJ2-1	.	TGTGCCAGCAGTTACGGGCGGGAGGGCCGGAGGCAGTTCTTC	CASSYGREGRRQFF
.	TRBV7-5	14	TRBJ2-7	.	TGTGTCAGAAGCTTAGTCGGGGGAATCTACGAGCAGTACTTC	CVRSLVGGIYEQYF
TRBD2	TRBV7-3	18	TRBJ2-3	.	TGTGCCAGCAGCCTCTCCGGGACTAGCGGGAGGTCCACAGATACGCAGTATTTT	CASSLSGTSGRSTDTQYF
TRBD1	TRBV7-2	14	TRBJ1-2	.	TGTGCCAGCAGCTCTCTGGACAGGTACTATGGCTACACCTTC	CASSSLDRYYGYTF
.	TRBV18	16	TRBJ2-2	.	TGTGCCAGCTCACCATTCGGCCAGCGGGACACCGGGGAGCTGTTTTTT	CASSPFGQRDTGELFF
.	TRBV11-2	13	TRBJ1-4	.	TGTGCCAGCAGCTTATCGTGGGGTGAAAAACTGTTTTTT	CASSLSWGEKLFF
.	TRBV19	16	TRBJ2-1	.	TGTGCCAGTAGTAGCGTAAGGAGAGAGGGAACCGATGAGCAGTTCTTC	CASSSVRREGTDEQFF
TRBD2	TRBV9	17	TRBJ2-3	.	TGTGCCAGCAGCCTGGACGGGACTAGCGGGAGCGGGGATACGCAGTATTTT	CASSLDGTSGSGDTQYF
TRBD1	TRBV5-1	15	TRBJ1-4	.	TGCGCCAGCAGCTTGGGGGGGACAGCTAATGAAAAACTGTTTTTT	CASSLGGTANEKLFF
.	TRBV29-1	11	TRBJ2-5	.	TGCAGCGTTGAAGGGACAGAGACCCAGTACTTC	CSVEGTETQYF
.	TRBV14	13	TRBJ2-6	.	TGTGCCAGCAGCCAAGTTCGCAGCCACTCGCTTTTTTTC	CASSQVRSHSLFF
.	TRBV11-2	11	TRBJ2-2	.	TGTGCCAGCAGCTACACCGGGGAGCTGTTTTTT	CASSYTGELFF
TRBD1	TRBV7-9	15	TRBJ2-7	.	TGTGCCAGCAGCTGGGGACAGGGGGCACGCTACGAGCAGTACTTC	CASSWGQGARYEQYF
.	TRBV6-1	15	TRBJ2-3	.	TGTGCCAGCAGCCGGCAGGAACAAAGCACAGATACGCAGTATTTT	CASSRQEQSTDTQYF
.	TRBV7-6	15	TRBJ2-7	.	TGTGCCAGCAGCTTAGGTGCCAGGGCAACCTACGAGCAGTACTTC	CASSLGARATYEQYF
.	TRBV5-1	13	TRBJ2-2	.	TGCGCCAGCAGCCTGGCTACGGGCGGGGAGCTGTTTTTT	CASSLATGGELFF
TRBD2	TRBV10-3	16	TRBJ2-1	.	TGTGCCATCAGTTCACCCGGGACTAGCGGTTACAATGAGCAGTTCTTC	CAISSPGTSGYNEQFF